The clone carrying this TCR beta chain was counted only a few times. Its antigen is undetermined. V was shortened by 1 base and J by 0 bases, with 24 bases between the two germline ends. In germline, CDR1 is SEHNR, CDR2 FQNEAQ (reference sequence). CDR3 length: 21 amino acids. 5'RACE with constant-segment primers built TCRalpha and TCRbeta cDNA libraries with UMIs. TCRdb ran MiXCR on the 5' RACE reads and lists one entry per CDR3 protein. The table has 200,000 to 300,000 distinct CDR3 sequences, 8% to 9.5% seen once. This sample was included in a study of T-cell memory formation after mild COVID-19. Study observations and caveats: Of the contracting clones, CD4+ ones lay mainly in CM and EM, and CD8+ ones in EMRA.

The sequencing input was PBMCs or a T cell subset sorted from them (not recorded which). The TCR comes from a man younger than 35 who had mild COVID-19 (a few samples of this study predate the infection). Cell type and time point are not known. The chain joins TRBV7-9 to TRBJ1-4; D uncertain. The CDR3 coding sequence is TGTGCCAGCAGCTTAGTGGTCCCAGATCCTTTACACCTTGCAACTAATGAAAAACTGTTTTTT. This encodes CASSLVVPDPLHLATNEKLFF.